A selection of T cell receptor beta chains follows, all from one sample in a study of T cells of healthy individuals. MiXCR was run by TCRdb on the 5' RACE reads, yielding one entry per CDR3 protein. The sample carries 55,000 to 65,000 distinct CDR3 sequences, roughly 16% recorded once. These receptors all stem from a human donor in good health. Both conserved end residues are trimmed from each CDR3. Only some rows state a clone size, as once, few, many or a class for expanded clones.

>.|TRBV29-1|TRBJ2-1
SGIRDRVNNEQF
>many|TRBV6-4|TRBJ2-1
ASSEQF
>few|TRBV5-1|TRBJ2-7
ASGDYEQY
>many|TRBV9|TRBJ2-3
ASSLDSPDTQY
>.|TRBV24-1|TRBJ2-3
ATSDLAGDTDTQY
>many|TRBV5-1|TRBJ2-5
ASSLGEETQY
>many|TRBV5-6|TRBJ2-3
ASSLGLGTSGADTQY
>many|TRBV11-2|TRBJ2-3
ASSLSGYDTQY
>.|TRBV6-5|TRBJ2-5
ASSSGTSIGETQY
>many|TRBV29-1|TRBJ2-1
SETKGSSYNEQF
>few|TRBV4-1|TRBJ1-1
ASSQTLLGSWPQAF
>.|TRBV20-1|TRBJ2-3
SARTLSSTDTQY
>.|TRBV6-5|TRBJ2-3
ASSYRLATDTQY
>many|TRBV4-2|TRBJ2-7
ASSQDVLGLGSYEQY
>many|TRBV6-5|TRBJ2-7
ASSLARWNEQY
>.|TRBV6-2/TRBV6-3|TRBJ2-7
ASSYSPYEQY
>many|TRBV3-1|TRBJ1-2
ASSHYSTRDYGYT
>.|TRBV5-1|TRBJ2-1
ASSLPGMGNEQF
>.|TRBV4-1|TRBJ1-1
ASSQVYRFRGSNTEAF
>.|TRBV30|TRBJ1-3
AAMRDSGNTIY
>.|TRBV14|TRBJ2-2
ASSSMAGELF
>many|TRBV11-2|TRBJ2-3
ASRPTATDTQY
>.|TRBV5-1|TRBJ2-1
ASGEWAGENEQF
>many|TRBV9|TRBJ1-2
ASSQGPELAGYT
>many|TRBV3-1|TRBJ2-2
ASSQVGGRSPGELF
>.|TRBV20-1|TRBJ2-2
SASSGRDTGELF
>few|TRBV2|TRBJ2-2
ASSVTSGTTGELF
>few|TRBV9|TRBJ2-2
ASSKDGGTGELF
>.|TRBV7-2|TRBJ1-6
ASSWTTGENSPLN
>many|TRBV4-3|TRBJ2-3
ASSHAKNSEDTQY
>.|TRBV7-2|TRBJ2-3
ATMPTSGQDTQY
>.|TRBV7-6|TRBJ2-7
ASSLRRDSPYEQY
>few|TRBV19|TRBJ1-1
ASSRTGSTEAF
>.|TRBV5-5|TRBJ2-7
ATSPPGLSTRYEQY
>.|TRBV4-1|TRBJ2-7
ASSQSLAGGLFGEQY
>many|TRBV6-4|TRBJ2-2
ASSDSGDTGELF
>few|TRBV27|TRBJ1-4
ASSLDSRGEKLF
>few|TRBV20-1|TRBJ2-7
SARDRIEQY
>many|TRBV24-1|TRBJ2-1
ATSDLLTSNEQF
>.|TRBV4-3|TRBJ2-7
ASSQETGTAYEQY
>many|TRBV11-1|TRBJ2-1
ASSPETYNEQF
>few|TRBV30|TRBJ2-1
AWGEGGDHNEQF
>.|TRBV4-2|TRBJ2-5
ASSPLAGGPEETQY
>.|TRBV5-1|TRBJ2-7
ASSLVASGGVPLQY
>many|TRBV7-3|TRBJ1-1
ASSQTAGDHYTEAF
>once|TRBV10-3|TRBJ2-3
AISLAGDYTDTQY
>.|TRBV9|TRBJ2-3
ASSVVGGPTDTQY
>few|TRBV27|TRBJ2-1
ASSLLGWNEQF
>.|TRBV28|TRBJ2-7
ASSPAGLANPYEQY
>many|TRBV24-1|TRBJ2-3
AVPAGQITDTQY
>many|TRBV29-1|TRBJ2-3
SVRLAVADTQY
>few|TRBV27|TRBJ2-1
ASSLSTGPVYNEQF
>many|TRBV28|TRBJ2-5
ASSFSHQETQY
>few|TRBV5-1|TRBJ2-3
ASSSITSDTQY
>many|TRBV7-2|TRBJ2-7
ASSLGVTYEQY
>.|TRBV21-1|TRBJ2-1
ASSSRTSGGANEQF
>many|TRBV27|TRBJ2-1
ASSQTFYNEQF
>few|TRBV2|TRBJ1-6
ASRFTNSPLH
>few|TRBV7-6|TRBJ2-7
ASSLEQQYEQY